The rows below give T cell receptor beta chains drawn from one sample of a study of CD4 T cell repertoires and nickel. TCRdb recomputed calls from the RT-PCR reads with MiXCR, one row per CDR3 protein. The sample shows around 200 distinct CDR3 sequences, roughly 62% of them seen only once. Material: CD4+ T cells from blood, not recorded whether cultured. Receptors originate from a human donor in a nickel allergy study, with or without nickel allergy (not recorded which). It is not recorded whether this sample comes from one donor or several. Both conserved end residues are part of each CDR3. D genes are given only for firm matches. Where a row states a size, it is once, few, many or the class of an expanded clone; other rows omit it.

clone size: few
D gene: TRBD1
J gene: TRBJ2-7
V gene: TRBV27
CDR3 DNA: TGTGCCAGCAGTTATCGGACAGGGGGTACGTGGGAGCAGTACTTC
CDR3 protein: CASSYRTGGTWEQYF

clone size: .
D gene: TRBD1
J gene: TRBJ1-3
V gene: TRBV7-2
CDR3 DNA: TGTGCCAGCAGCTCGACAGGGGGCGCCGGAAACACCATATATTTT
CDR3 protein: CASSSTGGAGNTIYF

clone size: .
D gene: .
J gene: TRBJ1-6
V gene: TRBV5-6
CDR3 DNA: TGTGCCAGCAGCTCAGCTCCGGGTGATAATTCACCCCTCCACTTT
CDR3 protein: CASSSAPGDNSPLHF

clone size: hyperexpanded
D gene: TRBD1
J gene: TRBJ2-2
V gene: TRBV3-1
CDR3 DNA: TGTGCCAGCAGCCGAACAGGGGACCGGGCCGGGGAGCTGTTTTTT
CDR3 protein: CASSRTGDRAGELFF

clone size: .
D gene: .
J gene: TRBJ1-2
V gene: TRBV2
CDR3 DNA: TGTGCCAGCAGTGATTGGGGTCGCCTAATTGACTATGGCTACACCTTC
CDR3 protein: CASSDWGRLIDYGYTF

clone size: .
D gene: .
J gene: TRBJ2-5
V gene: TRBV5-4
CDR3 DNA: TGTGCCAGCAGTTTGGGGGGGGCGGGGCAAGAGACCCAGTACTTC
CDR3 protein: CASSLGGAGQETQYF

clone size: .
D gene: .
J gene: TRBJ2-5
V gene: TRBV6-5
CDR3 DNA: TGTGCCAGCGGCAGGGGAGATGGCCAAGAGACCCAGTACTTC
CDR3 protein: CASGRGDGQETQYF

clone size: .
D gene: .
J gene: TRBJ1-1
V gene: TRBV20-1
CDR3 DNA: TGCAGTGCTAGAGGGGGTCGGGGCCGGGAAACTGAAGCTTTCTTT
CDR3 protein: CSARGGRGRETEAFF

clone size: few
D gene: TRBD1
J gene: TRBJ2-2
V gene: TRBV24-1
CDR3 DNA: TGTGCCACCAGTGATGCGACAGGGCAAACCGGGGAGCTGTTTTTT
CDR3 protein: CATSDATGQTGELFF

clone size: .
D gene: .
J gene: TRBJ2-6
V gene: TRBV30
CDR3 DNA: TGTGCCTGGAGTCTGAAAGGGTCCGGAGTATCTGGGGCCAACGTCCTGACTTTC
CDR3 protein: CAWSLKGSGVSGANVLTF

clone size: .
D gene: .
J gene: TRBJ1-1
V gene: TRBV10-3
CDR3 DNA: TGTGCCATCAGTGGACAGGTGAACACTGAAGCTTTCTTT
CDR3 protein: CAISGQVNTEAFF

clone size: .
D gene: .
J gene: TRBJ2-3
V gene: TRBV15
CDR3 DNA: TGTGCCACCAGCAGAAGGGTGGGGGGGGCCACAGATACGCAGTATTTT
CDR3 protein: CATSRRVGGATDTQYF

clone size: .
D gene: .
J gene: TRBJ1-5
V gene: TRBV19
CDR3 DNA: TGTGCCAGTAGTATGATGGGCTATAGCAATCAGCCCCAGCATTTT
CDR3 protein: CASSMMGYSNQPQHF

clone size: .
D gene: TRBD1
J gene: TRBJ1-1
V gene: TRBV20-1
CDR3 DNA: TGCAGTGCTGGGAAGACAGGGGTTCTGTCTGAAGCTTTCTTT
CDR3 protein: CSAGKTGVLSEAFF

clone size: .
D gene: .
J gene: TRBJ2-7
V gene: TRBV21-1
CDR3 DNA: TGTGCCAGCAGCAAAGCCGGTTCGCCGGGACAAGGCGCCGAGACAAACACCTACGAGCAGTACTTC
CDR3 protein: CASSKAGSPGQGAETNTYEQYF

clone size: .
D gene: .
J gene: TRBJ1-1
V gene: TRBV5-1
CDR3 DNA: TGCGCCAGCAGCTCCTCGGGACGTTTAAGTCTGAACACTGAAGCTTTCTTT
CDR3 protein: CASSSSGRLSLNTEAFF

clone size: .
D gene: TRBD2
J gene: TRBJ2-3
V gene: TRBV12-3/TRBV12-4
CDR3 DNA: TGTGCCAGCAGTACCGGGACTAGCGGGGGGGCAGATACGCAGTATTTT
CDR3 protein: CASSTGTSGGADTQYF

clone size: .
D gene: .
J gene: TRBJ1-1
V gene: TRBV20-1
CDR3 DNA: TGCAGTGCCGCACACCCAAACACTGAAGCTTTCTTT
CDR3 protein: CSAAHPNTEAFF

clone size: .
D gene: TRBD1
J gene: TRBJ1-1
V gene: TRBV5-1
CDR3 DNA: TGCGCCAGCAGCTTGGAGGGGGCCTCTGAAGCTTTCTTT
CDR3 protein: CASSLEGASEAFF

clone size: .
D gene: .
J gene: TRBJ2-1
V gene: TRBV5-1
CDR3 DNA: TGCGCCAGCAGCTTGGCCGGGTCCAATGAGCAGTTCTTC
CDR3 protein: CASSLAGSNEQFF

clone size: .
D gene: .
J gene: TRBJ1-1
V gene: TRBV4-1
CDR3 DNA: TGCGCCAGCAGCCAAGGGACATTGGCACCTGAAGCTTTCTTT
CDR3 protein: CASSQGTLAPEAFF

clone size: .
D gene: .
J gene: TRBJ1-5
V gene: TRBV6-2/TRBV6-3
CDR3 DNA: TGTGCCAGCAGTTCCGGCGGGGGGGGGAATCAGCCCCAGCATTTT
CDR3 protein: CASSSGGGGNQPQHF

clone size: .
D gene: TRBD2
J gene: TRBJ2-3
V gene: TRBV12-3/TRBV12-4
CDR3 DNA: TGTGCCAGCAGTCTTCGAGCGGGGAGCACAGATACGCAGTATTTT
CDR3 protein: CASSLRAGSTDTQYF

clone size: .
D gene: .
J gene: TRBJ1-6
V gene: TRBV25-1
CDR3 DNA: TGTGCCAGCAGTGAAGACAGGTTCGCTTTTTCACCCCTCCACTTT
CDR3 protein: CASSEDRFAFSPLHF

clone size: .
D gene: TRBD1
J gene: TRBJ1-2
V gene: TRBV11-2
CDR3 DNA: TGTGCCAGCAGCGCAGACAGGGTCGTTAACTATGGCTACACCTTC
CDR3 protein: CASSADRVVNYGYTF

clone size: .
D gene: .
J gene: TRBJ2-5
V gene: TRBV20-1
CDR3 DNA: TGCAGTGCTAGAGATCCCAGGGACCCACAAGAGACCCAGTACTTC
CDR3 protein: CSARDPRDPQETQYF

clone size: .
D gene: TRBD2
J gene: TRBJ2-7
V gene: TRBV9
CDR3 DNA: TGTGCCAGCAGCCTTTCTCCGGGGGGTGGGTCCTACGAGCAGTACTTC
CDR3 protein: CASSLSPGGGSYEQYF

clone size: few
D gene: .
J gene: TRBJ1-5
V gene: TRBV20-1
CDR3 DNA: TGCAGTGCTAGAGATTACGTTCAGCCCCAGCATTTT
CDR3 protein: CSARDYVQPQHF

clone size: .
D gene: .
J gene: TRBJ1-2
V gene: TRBV18
CDR3 DNA: TGTGCCAGCTCACCTGCTGAGGGATCCGTGTTCTATGGCTACACCTTC
CDR3 protein: CASSPAEGSVFYGYTF

clone size: hyperexpanded
D gene: .
J gene: TRBJ1-6
V gene: TRBV27
CDR3 DNA: TGTGCCAGCAGTTGGGGCAGGAGCTCCTATAATTCACCCCTCCACTTT
CDR3 protein: CASSWGRSSYNSPLHF

clone size: .
D gene: TRBD1
J gene: TRBJ2-3
V gene: TRBV29-1
CDR3 DNA: TGCAGCGTTGTTAAGACAGGGGGCGCTTCAGATACGCAGTATTTT
CDR3 protein: CSVVKTGGASDTQYF

clone size: .
D gene: .
J gene: TRBJ1-5
V gene: TRBV19
CDR3 DNA: TGTGCCAGTAGTAACACCGGGACGAAAAATCAGCCCCAGCATTTT
CDR3 protein: CASSNTGTKNQPQHF

clone size: .
D gene: .
J gene: TRBJ2-5
V gene: TRBV24-1
CDR3 DNA: TGTGCCACCAGTGATGGGCAGGGGAAAGAGACCCAGTACTTC
CDR3 protein: CATSDGQGKETQYF

clone size: .
D gene: .
J gene: TRBJ1-2
V gene: TRBV6-1
CDR3 DNA: TGTGCCAGCATCCAGGCGGGAGGGATAAACTATGGCTACACCTTC
CDR3 protein: CASIQAGGINYGYTF

clone size: few
D gene: TRBD1
J gene: TRBJ1-1
V gene: TRBV7-9
CDR3 DNA: TGTGCCATCGAGACAGGGGTTTGGACTGAAGCTTTCTTT
CDR3 protein: CAIETGVWTEAFF

clone size: .
D gene: TRBD1
J gene: TRBJ1-4
V gene: TRBV27
CDR3 DNA: TGTGCCAGCAGTTCAATCGGACAGGTGCGGGGTGAAAAACTGTTTTTT
CDR3 protein: CASSSIGQVRGEKLFF

clone size: .
D gene: TRBD1
J gene: TRBJ2-5
V gene: TRBV25-1
CDR3 DNA: TGTGCCAGCAGTGAAAGGGGACAGGGGAAGACCCAAGAGACCCAGTACTTC
CDR3 protein: CASSERGQGKTQETQYF

clone size: .
D gene: TRBD1
J gene: TRBJ1-6
V gene: TRBV20-1
CDR3 DNA: TGCAGTGCTAGAGGAATAGAGAGGGGGCGAAATTCACCCCTCCACTTT
CDR3 protein: CSARGIERGRNSPLHF